Listed here are 3 T cell receptor beta chains from one sample, sequenced in a study of T cells in localized non-small cell lung cancer (dated by TCRdb to the early 2020s). The library was built by means of the immunoSEQ multiplex PCR assay. Entries here come from immuneACCESS through TCRdb and include only in-frame sequences with V and J called. Some clones fail to appear in such tables; in the studies checked, an unresolved V gene covers under half of the shortfall, and the cause of the remainder is unknown. This sample holds 75,000 to 95,000 clones; around three quarters were observed only once. 15% to 20% of the sample rests with the top ten. The sample consisted of PBMCs, taken before any cancer treatment. The receptors originated from a man aged 35-69 years with stage II squamous cell lung carcinoma.

Only a few counts were recorded for this clone. The V call is TRBV6-6, the J call TRBJ1-1, with TRBD1 matching 9 bases. V gave up 7 bases and J gave up 1 base; unmatched junction bases: 7. This CDR3 is built from 15 residues. From germline, CDR1 is MNHNY and CDR2 SVGAGI (reference sequence). The DNA for the CDR3 is TGTGCCAGCATTGGGACAGGGCTACGGAACACTGAAGCTTTCTTT. Translated, it gives CASIGTGLRNTEAFF.

This chain uses TRBV10-3 with TRBJ1-5; a possible D gene is TRBD1 (5 bases). Per the germline V gene, CDR1 is ENHRY and CDR2 is SYGVKD. The CDR3 length is 15 residues. V lost 0 bases and J lost 5, with 11 bases in between. The CDR3 spells CAISESSVGDQPQHF. In nucleotides, the CDR3 is TGTGCCATCAGTGAGTCGAGCGTAGGGGATCAGCCCCAGCATTTT.

V usage is TRBV5-1 and J usage is TRBJ1-1; D might be TRBD1 (6 bases). This CDR3 is built from 14 residues. V dropped 8 bases and J dropped 5 bases, with 19 bases sitting between them. The germline gives CDR1 SGHRS, CDR2 YFSETQ. The DNA for the CDR3 is TGCGCCAGTATCAGGGGATCGGGGGGAACTGAAGCTTTCTTT. Translating it yields CASIRGSGGTEAFF.